These T cell receptor beta chains were read from a single sample in a study of cytomegalovirus exposure and HLA in healthy donors. Assay used: immunoSEQ multiplex PCR; TCRdb lists only in-frame clones, some missing. This table holds 150,000 to 200,000 clones, 96% found once. Sequencing was performed on PBMCs. The receptor set was obtained from a woman aged 18-29 years in good health and CMV-seronegative. Both conserved end residues are part of each CDR3. D genes are given only for firm matches. Size is omitted from some rows. Given values are once, few, many or a class for expanded clones.

TRBJ2-7,TRBV10-3,once,-,CATRGPGYEQYF,TGTGCCACCAGGGGCCCAGGGTACGAGCAGTACTTC
TRBJ2-2,TRBV6-1,-,-,CASSEVQGTGELFF,TGTGCCAGCAGTGAAGTGCAGGGCACCGGGGAGCTGTTTTTT
TRBJ1-2,TRBV5-4,-,TRBD1,CASSAPDRGTAGYTF,TGTGCCAGCAGCGCCCCAGACAGGGGGACGGCAGGCTACACCTTC
TRBJ2-7,TRBV5-6,-,TRBD2,CASSSRLAPYEQYF,TGTGCCAGCAGCTCCAGACTAGCTCCCTACGAGCAGTACTTC
TRBJ2-1,TRBV6-5,-,-,CASSYSASSYNEQFF,TGTGCCAGCAGTTACAGCGCCAGCTCCTACAATGAGCAGTTCTTC
TRBJ1-1,TRBV5-1,once,-,CASSLGVPNTEAFF,TGCGCCAGCAGCTTAGGGGTACCGAACACTGAAGCTTTCTTT
TRBJ2-1,TRBV4-1,-,TRBD2,CASSPPAGPSGGDNEQFF,TGCGCCAGCAGCCCTCCCGCCGGTCCTAGCGGGGGGGACAATGAGCAGTTCTTC
TRBJ2-7,TRBV6-6,-,-,CASSPAGLRSYF,TGTGCCAGCAGCCCCGCCGGACTCCGATCGTACTTC
TRBJ2-7,TRBV18,-,TRBD1,CASSPPSRGPYEQYF,TGTGCCAGCTCACCACCGTCCAGGGGGCCCTACGAGCAGTACTTC
TRBJ1-5,TRBV2,once,TRBD1,CASSPGQSGGQPQHF,TGTGCCAGCAGCCCGGGACAATCAGGGGGTCAGCCCCAGCATTTT
TRBJ2-1,TRBV7-2,-,TRBD2,CASSLVSTSGVYEQFF,TGTGCCAGCAGCTTAGTTTCCACTAGCGGGGTATATGAGCAGTTCTTC
TRBJ2-3,TRBV7-3,-,TRBD2,CASSHASGGGLGNTDTQYF,TGTGCCAGCAGCCACGCTAGCGGGGGGGGGTTAGGGAACACAGATACGCAGTATTTT
TRBJ2-7,TRBV14,-,-,CASSQGHYDSSYEQYF,TGTGCCAGCAGCCAAGGTCATTATGACAGCTCCTACGAGCAGTACTTC
TRBJ2-2,TRBV7-7,-,TRBD2,CASSTGLASGTGELFF,TGTGCTAGCAGCACAGGACTAGCTTCGGGCACCGGGGAGCTGTTTTTT